Listed here are 22 T cell receptor beta chains from one sample, sequenced in a study of shared T cell receptors in the human thymus. The table came from immunoSEQ multiplex PCR; TCRdb's copy has only in-frame clones and leaves some out. The top ten hold 0.008% to 0.011% of the sample, which has some 760,000 clones, 80% to 90% seen once. These data were likewise used in another study, on human thymus T cells.

Sequencing used thymocytes. These receptors came from a girl under three years old with a congenital heart defect.

The rearrangement uses TRBV6-5 and TRBJ1-4; maybe TRBD1 (6 bases). V was cut by 6 bases and J by 10 bases, with 15 bases left in between. Germline values: CDR1 MNHEY, CDR2 SVGAGI. CDR3 length equals 13 residues. CDR3 DNA: TGTGCCAGCAGACCAGGGGCGAAGGTAAAACTGTTTTTT. Residues: CASRPGAKVKLFF.

The DNA for the CDR3 is TGCGCCAGCAGCCTACGACAGGAGAGCGGGGAGCTGTTTTTT. As protein: CASSLRQESGELFF. This sequence joins TRBV5-1 and TRBJ2-2; D might be TRBD1 (6 bases). The CDR3 length is 14 residues. Germline loops: CDR1 SGHRS, CDR2 YFSETQ. V lost 4 bases and J 7 bases, leaving 14 bases between the germline ends.

This chain uses TRBV2 with TRBJ2-7; D possibly corresponds to TRBD2 (7 bases). Trimming pared 8 bases from V and 3 bases from J, leaving 17 bases between. The CDR3 has 14 residues. Germline V lookup: CDR1 SNHLY, CDR2 FYNNEI. CDR3 nucleotides: TGTGCCAGCCAGGGAGGGGGAATAGGCTACGAGCAGTACTTC. Protein sequence: CASQGGGIGYEQYF. Supplemented by reference TRBV2 and TRBJ2-7, the full variable domain reads EPEVTQTPSHQVTQMGQEVILRCVPISNHLYFYWYRQILGQKVEFLVSFYNNEISEKSEIFDDQFSVERPDGSNFTLKIRSTKLEDSAMYFCASQGGGIGYEQYFGPGTRLTVT.

This clone turned up a few times. The J gene is TRBJ2-5, the V gene TRBV19; 8 bases agree with TRBD2. The CDR3 loop spans 18 amino acids. The V segment lost 2 bases and the J segment 2 bases; nucleotides outside the gene matches: 13. Germline V gene data show CDR1 as LNHDA and CDR2 as SQIVND (reference sequence). The CDR3 coding sequence is TGTGCCAGTAGTATAAATCGACGGGGGGGCGAACCACAAGAGACCCAGTACTTC. It specifies CASSINRRGGEPQETQYF.

The gene calls are TRBV2 and TRBJ1-2; D possibly corresponds to TRBD1 (6 bases). This CDR3 comprises 14 residues. Looked up from germline, CDR1 is SNHLY and CDR2 is FYNNEI. Trimming removed 3 bases from V and 8 bases from J, with 16 bases in between. For the CDR3, the DNA is TGTGCCAGCAGTGACAGACAACAGGGAGTCGGCTACACCTTC. Translated, it gives CASSDRQQGVGYTF.

The chain carries TRBV29-1 and TRBJ1-4, with TRBD1 identical over 7 bases. Germline V gene data show CDR1 as SQVTM and CDR2 as ANQGSEA. V shed 5 bases and J 2 bases; nucleotides not matched to a gene: 8. The CDR3 length is 15 residues. The DNA of the CDR3 is TGCAGCGTTAGGACAGGAGGAAGCACTAATGAAAAACTGTTTTTT. Protein product: CSVRTGGSTNEKLFF.

The chain carries TRBV7-8 and TRBJ2-5; the match to TRBD2 covers 9 bases. Germline V gene lookup returns CDR1 SGHVS and CDR2 FQNEAQ. The ends lost 5 bases at V and 0 bases at J; junction bases unmatched: 10. This CDR3 is 17 amino acids long. The CDR3 is CASSALAGLADQETQYF. The CDR3 DNA is TGTGCCAGCAGCGCCCTTGCGGGACTAGCAGACCAAGAGACCCAGTACTTC. The full variable domain, in which reference TRBV7-8 and TRBJ2-5 provide the parts outside the CDR3, is GAGVSQSPRYKVAKRGQDVALRCDPISGHVSLFWYQQALGQGPEFLTYFQNEAQLDKSGLPSDRFFAERPEGSVSTLKIQRTQQEDSAVYLCASSALAGLADQETQYFGPGTRLLVL.

V and J are TRBV27 and TRBJ2-7; TRBD2 matches at 8 bases. This CDR3 is built from 16 residues. The junction had 9 bases not matched to a gene; V was cut back by 3 bases and J by 2 bases. CDR1 is MNHEY, CDR2 SMNVEV, per germline (reference sequence). The CDR3 bases are TGTGCCAGCAGTTTGGGAAAGCGGGGGAGCACCTACGAGCAGTACTTC. As protein: CASSLGKRGSTYEQYF.

This chain uses TRBV7-9 with TRBJ1-1; perhaps TRBD1 as D (5 bases). The CDR3 loop spans 14 amino acids. V lost 5 bases and J 3 bases, leaving 13 bases between the germline ends. Germline CDR1 reads SEHNR; CDR2 reads FQNEAQ (reference sequence). CDR3 nucleotides: TGTGCCAGCAGCCAGGACGCGGGGCACACTGAAGCTTTCTTT. It translates to CASSQDAGHTEAFF. The whole variable domain, remainder taken from reference TRBV7-9 and TRBJ1-1, is DTGVSQNPRHKITKRGQNVTFRCDPISEHNRLYWYRQTLGQGPEFLTYFQNEAQLEKSRLLSDRFSAERPKGSFSTLEIQRTEQGDSAMYLCASSQDAGHTEAFFGQGTRLTVV.

The rearrangement uses TRBV6-1 and TRBJ1-5, with D perhaps TRBD1 (5 bases). Per the germline V gene, CDR1 is MNHNS and CDR2 is SASEGT. This CDR3 contains 15 residues. Trimming stripped 0 bases from V and 6 bases from J, with 12 bases between. The CDR3 reads CASSEAPRRGQPQHF. The CDR3 DNA reads as TGTGCCAGCAGTGAAGCGCCGAGGAGGGGTCAGCCCCAGCATTTT.

The chain couples TRBV11-2 to TRBJ2-7, with D unclear. Trimming took off 1 base at V and 3 bases at J, with 16 bases between the two ends. The CDR3 extends over 16 amino acids. CDR1 is SGHAT, CDR2 FQNNGV, per germline. This CDR3 reads CASSLVQFPTHYEQYF. Here the CDR3 DNA reads TGTGCCAGCAGCTTAGTTCAGTTTCCCACCCACTACGAGCAGTACTTC.

This clone was seen a handful of times. This chain links TRBV11-2 with TRBJ2-7; 11 nucleotides align to TRBD1. The CDR3 extends over 17 amino acids. V dropped 1 base and J dropped 2; count of bases not matched to a gene: 7. Per germline, CDR1 SGHAT and CDR2 FQNNGV. The CDR3 sequence is CASSLGTGGSLTYEQYF. CDR3 coding DNA: TGTGCCAGCAGCTTAGGGACAGGGGGCTCCCTTACCTACGAGCAGTACTTC.

The chain uses TRBV18 and TRBJ1-4; 7 nucleotides line up with TRBD1. Germline CDR1 reads KGHSH; CDR2 reads LQKENI. This CDR3 spans 18 amino acids. Losses at the gene ends were 4 bases for V and 7 bases for J; bases not matched to a gene: 18. CDR3 DNA: TGTGCCAGCTCACGGGACAGTACTTTCGGGTTTCTGAGTGAAAAACTGTTTTTT. Residues: CASSRDSTFGFLSEKLFF. Drawing the rest from reference TRBV18 and TRBJ1-4, the complete variable domain is NAGVMQNPRHLVRRRGQEARLRCSPMKGHSHVYWYRQLPEEGLKFMVYLQKENIIDESGMPKERFSAEFPKEGPSILRIQQVVRGDSAAYFCASSRDSTFGFLSEKLFFGSGTQLSVL.

The V gene is TRBV11-2, the J gene TRBJ2-7; D may be TRBD2 (5 bases). V lost 1 base and J 1 base, leaving 8 bases between the germline ends. CDR1 is SGHAT and CDR2 is FQNNGV in the germline V gene. The CDR3 contains 14 residues. In DNA form, the CDR3 reads TGTGCCAGCAGCTTAGCCCGGGGATCCTACGAGCAGTACTTC. Translation gives CASSLARGSYEQYF.

This clone was seen more than once but under ten times. The chain combines TRBV14 with TRBJ1-1, with D hard to call. Trimming shortened V by 0 bases and J by 12 bases, and 17 bases separated the two germline ends. The CDR3 length is 14 residues. CDR1 is SGHDN and CDR2 is FVKESK in the germline V gene. The CDR3: CASSQEHGGSVPFF. Here the CDR3 DNA reads TGTGCCAGCAGCCAAGAGCATGGAGGGTCAGTACCTTTCTTT.

In this sample, this clone turned up once. The rearrangement uses TRBV21-1 and TRBJ2-1; TRBD2, the table's D call, lacks a check against the DNA. TRBV21-1 constitutes a pseudogene. The CDR3 is 17 amino acids. CDR3 coding DNA: TGTGCCAGCAGCAAGGACCAGACTAAGTCCTCCTACAATGAGCAGTTCTTC. This encodes CASSKDQTKSSYNEQFF.

The chain couples TRBV6-5 to TRBJ2-5; 8 bases match TRBD2. The CDR3 extends over 15 amino acids. From germline, CDR1 is MNHEY and CDR2 SVGAGI. V gave up 1 base and J gave up 5 bases; unmatched junction bases: 6. The CDR3 reads CASSYFPGRGETQYF. For the CDR3, the DNA is TGTGCCAGCAGTTACTTCCCCGGGAGGGGGGAGACCCAGTACTTC.

The J gene is TRBJ2-7, the V gene TRBV5-1; D might be TRBD2 (6 bases). In germline, CDR1 is SGHRS, CDR2 YFSETQ. The CDR3 extends over 15 amino acids. V shed 6 bases and J shed 0 bases, with 16 bases lying between them. The CDR3 nucleotides are TGCGCCAGCACCAGCCTCCGGGGGAGCTCCTACGAGCAGTACTTC. Translated, it gives CASTSLRGSSYEQYF.

The rearrangement links TRBV19 to TRBJ2-7, with D perhaps TRBD1 (5 bases). V dropped 4 bases and J dropped 6 bases, with 13 bases sitting between them. Germline V lookup: CDR1 LNHDA, CDR2 SQIVND (reference sequence). The CDR3 is made up of 13 amino acids. The CDR3, as DNA: TGTGCCAGTAGTACCACAGGACCCCTCGAGCAGTACTTC. As protein: CASSTTGPLEQYF.

CDR3 residues: CASSENVAATQETQYF. For the CDR3, the DNA is TGTGCCAGCAGTGAAAATGTGGCGGCGACCCAAGAGACCCAGTACTTC. The rearrangement uses TRBV6-1 and TRBJ2-5; D unresolved. The CDR3 is 16 amino acids. Germline CDR1 and CDR2: MNHNS and SASEGT. V lost 2 bases and J lost 1, with 14 bases in between.

The chain combines TRBV18 with TRBJ1-5; 8 bases fit TRBD1. CDR3 length equals 15 residues. V lost 3 bases, J lost 2 bases, and 3 bases stayed unmatched. Per the germline V gene, CDR1 is KGHSH and CDR2 is LQKENI. CDR3 in amino acids: CASSPTGDGNQPQHF. For the CDR3, the DNA is TGTGCCAGCTCACCGACAGGGGATGGCAATCAGCCCCAGCATTTT.

The chain uses TRBV28 and TRBJ1-2; D possibly corresponds to TRBD1 (6 bases). CDR3 length: 16 residues. CDR1 and CDR2 from the germline V gene are MDHEN and SYDVKM. Trimming took 8 bases from V and 8 from J, leaving 27 bases between them. This chain's CDR3 is CASGLAAWGQGLGYTF. Here the CDR3 DNA reads TGTGCCAGCGGACTCGCCGCGTGGGGGCAGGGCCTAGGCTACACCTTC.